The TCR beta chain under discussion was sequenced for a study of CD8 T cells in ankylosing spondylitis. In regard to this clonotype: Its antigen is undetermined.

General study points: Ankylosing spondylitis blood appeared to carry a characteristic TCR beta motif of roughly eight highly homologous variants.

The CDR3 contains 14 residues. Trimming took 1 base from V and 9 from J, leaving 13 bases between them. Germline V gene data show CDR1 as MGHRA and CDR2 as YSYEKL. MiXCR, run by TCRdb on the 5' RACE reads, gives a single entry per CDR3 protein. The table has 400,000 or so distinct CDR3 sequences, roughly 26% seen once. Sequenced sample: blood, either unsorted or a sorted T cell fraction (not recorded which). This TCR came from a male donor with ankylosing spondylitis. V and J are TRBV4-1 and TRBJ2-1; D might be TRBD2 (5 bases). The CDR3 nucleotides are TGCGCCAGCAGCCAAGTACCCGGGATAGGTGAGCAGTTCTTC. Its translation: CASSQVPGIGEQFF.